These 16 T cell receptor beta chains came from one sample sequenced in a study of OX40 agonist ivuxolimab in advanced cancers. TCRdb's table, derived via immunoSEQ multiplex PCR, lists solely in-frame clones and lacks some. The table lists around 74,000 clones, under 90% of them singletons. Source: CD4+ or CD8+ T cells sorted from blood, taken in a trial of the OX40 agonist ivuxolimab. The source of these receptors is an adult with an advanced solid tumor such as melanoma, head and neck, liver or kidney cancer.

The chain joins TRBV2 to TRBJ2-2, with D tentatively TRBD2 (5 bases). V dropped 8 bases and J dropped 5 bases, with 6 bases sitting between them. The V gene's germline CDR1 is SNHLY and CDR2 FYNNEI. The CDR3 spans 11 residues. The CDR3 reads CASRGTGELFF. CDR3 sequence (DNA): TGTGCCAGCCGGGGAACCGGGGAGCTGTTTTTT.

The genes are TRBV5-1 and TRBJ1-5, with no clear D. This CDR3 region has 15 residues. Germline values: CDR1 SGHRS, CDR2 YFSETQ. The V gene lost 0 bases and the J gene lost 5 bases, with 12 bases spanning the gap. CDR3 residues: CASSLGDWPHQPQHF. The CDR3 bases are TGCGCCAGCAGCTTGGGTGATTGGCCTCATCAGCCCCAGCATTTT.

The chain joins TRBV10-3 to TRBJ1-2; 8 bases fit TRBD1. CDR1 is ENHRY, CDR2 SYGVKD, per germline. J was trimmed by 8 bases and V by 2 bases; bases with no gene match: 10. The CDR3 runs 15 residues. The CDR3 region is CAISERQGANGGYTF. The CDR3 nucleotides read TGTGCCATCAGTGAGCGGCAGGGGGCTAACGGCGGCTACACCTTC.

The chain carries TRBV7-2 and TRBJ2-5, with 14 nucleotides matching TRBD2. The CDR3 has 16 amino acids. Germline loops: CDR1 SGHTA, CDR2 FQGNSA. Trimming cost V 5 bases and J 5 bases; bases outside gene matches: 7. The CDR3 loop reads CASSRMGLAGAETQYF. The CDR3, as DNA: TGTGCCAGCAGCCGCATGGGACTAGCGGGAGCGGAGACCCAGTACTTC.

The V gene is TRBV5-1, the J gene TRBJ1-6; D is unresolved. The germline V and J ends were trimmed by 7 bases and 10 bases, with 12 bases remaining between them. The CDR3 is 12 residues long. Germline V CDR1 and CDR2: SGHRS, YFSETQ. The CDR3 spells CASREDGSPLHF. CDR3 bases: TGCGCCAGCCGTGAAGATGGCTCACCCCTCCACTTT.

The CDR3 DNA reads TGTGCCAGCAGCTTTCAGTTGAACACTGAAGCTTTCTTT. It translates to CASSFQLNTEAFF. The chain is built from TRBV7-2 and TRBJ1-1; D is unclear. In germline, CDR1 is SGHTA, CDR2 FQGNSA. Deletions cut 3 bases from V and 0 bases from J, with 5 bases between. The CDR3 sequence is 13 residues long.

As DNA, the CDR3 is TGTGCCAGCAGCTGGGGCCTAGCCTATAACACCGGGGAGCTGTTTTTT. It yields the protein CASSWGLAYNTGELFF. This sequence joins TRBV5-4 and TRBJ2-2; TRBD1 or TRBD2 may be the D gene (5 bases each). The CDR3 covers 16 residues. Germline CDR1 reads SGHNT; CDR2 reads YYREEE (reference sequence). V gave up 3 bases and J gave up 2 bases, with 14 bases separating them.

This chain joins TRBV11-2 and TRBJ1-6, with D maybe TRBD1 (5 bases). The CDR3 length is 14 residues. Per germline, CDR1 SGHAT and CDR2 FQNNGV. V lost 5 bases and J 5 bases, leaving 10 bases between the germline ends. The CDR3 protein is CASSQGRDNSPLHF. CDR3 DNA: TGTGCCAGCAGCCAGGGACGGGATAATTCACCCCTCCACTTT.

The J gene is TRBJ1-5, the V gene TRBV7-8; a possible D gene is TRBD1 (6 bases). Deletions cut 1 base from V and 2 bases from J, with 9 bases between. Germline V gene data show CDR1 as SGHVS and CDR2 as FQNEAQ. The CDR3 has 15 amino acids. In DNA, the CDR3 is TGTGCCAGCAGCTTAGGGTCAGGGGGCAATCAGCCCCAGCATTTT. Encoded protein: CASSLGSGGNQPQHF.

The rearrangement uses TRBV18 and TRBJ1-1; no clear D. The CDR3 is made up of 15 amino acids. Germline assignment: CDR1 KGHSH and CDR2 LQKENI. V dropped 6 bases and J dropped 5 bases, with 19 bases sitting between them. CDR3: CASSQGVAYLTEAFF. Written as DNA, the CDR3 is TGTGCCAGCTCCCAAGGTGTGGCGTACCTGACTGAAGCTTTCTTT.

In DNA form, the CDR3 reads TGTGCCAGCAGCATACAGGGACTAGTAGGCAATGAGCAGTTCTTC. This gives the protein CASSIQGLVGNEQFF. The chain links TRBV11-3 to TRBJ2-1; 8 bases are shared with TRBD2. Germline lookup yields CDR1 SGHNT and CDR2 YENEEA. The CDR3 spans 15 residues. The V gene end was trimmed by 5 bases and the J gene end by 6 bases; junction bases not matched to a gene: 9.

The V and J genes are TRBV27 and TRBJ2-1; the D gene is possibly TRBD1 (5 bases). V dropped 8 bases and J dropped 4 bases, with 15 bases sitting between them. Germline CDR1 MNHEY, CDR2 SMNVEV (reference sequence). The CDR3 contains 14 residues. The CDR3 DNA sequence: TGTGCCAGCCATGTGGAAGGGGTGTACAATGAGCAGTTCTTC. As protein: CASHVEGVYNEQFF.

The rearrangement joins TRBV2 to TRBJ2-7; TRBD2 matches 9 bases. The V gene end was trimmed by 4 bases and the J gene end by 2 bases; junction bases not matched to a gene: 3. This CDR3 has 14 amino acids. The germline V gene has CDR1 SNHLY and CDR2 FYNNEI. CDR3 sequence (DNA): TGTGCCAGCAGTGGACTAGCGGTTACCTACGAGCAGTACTTC. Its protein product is CASSGLAVTYEQYF.

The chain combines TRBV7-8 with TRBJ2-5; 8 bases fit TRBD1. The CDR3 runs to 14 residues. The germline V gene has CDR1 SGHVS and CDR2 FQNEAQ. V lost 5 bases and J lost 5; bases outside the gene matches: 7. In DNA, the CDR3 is TGTGCCAGCAGCGCACGACAGGGGAGGGAGACCCAGTACTTC. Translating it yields CASSARQGRETQYF.

This CDR3 reads CAWSLITGGVETQYF. In nucleotides, the CDR3 is TGTGCCTGGAGTTTAATCACGGGGGGGGTAGAGACCCAGTACTTC. The chain carries TRBV30 and TRBJ2-5, with 8 bases that match TRBD2. The V and J ends lost 2 bases and 4 bases, in that order; junction bases with no gene match: 9. The germline V gene has CDR1 GTSNPN and CDR2 SVGIG (reference sequence). This CDR3 has 15 residues.

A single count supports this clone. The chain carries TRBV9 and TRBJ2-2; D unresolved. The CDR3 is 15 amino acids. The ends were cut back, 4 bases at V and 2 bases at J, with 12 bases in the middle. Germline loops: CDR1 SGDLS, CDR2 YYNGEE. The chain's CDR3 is CASSPRIANTGELFF. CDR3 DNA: TGTGCCAGCAGCCCCCGTATTGCTAACACCGGGGAGCTGTTTTTT.